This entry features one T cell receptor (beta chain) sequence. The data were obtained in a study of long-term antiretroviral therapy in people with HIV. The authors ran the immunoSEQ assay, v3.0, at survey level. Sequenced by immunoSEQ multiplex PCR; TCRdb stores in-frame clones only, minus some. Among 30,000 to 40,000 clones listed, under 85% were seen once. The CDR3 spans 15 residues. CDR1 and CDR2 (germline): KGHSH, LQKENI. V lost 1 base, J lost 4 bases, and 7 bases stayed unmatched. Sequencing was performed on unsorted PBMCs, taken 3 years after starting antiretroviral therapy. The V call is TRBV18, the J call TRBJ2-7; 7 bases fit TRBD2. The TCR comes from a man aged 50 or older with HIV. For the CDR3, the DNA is TGTGCCAGCTCACCACGTTCAGCGGGAAAGTACGAGCAGTACTTC. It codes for CASSPRSAGKYEQYF.